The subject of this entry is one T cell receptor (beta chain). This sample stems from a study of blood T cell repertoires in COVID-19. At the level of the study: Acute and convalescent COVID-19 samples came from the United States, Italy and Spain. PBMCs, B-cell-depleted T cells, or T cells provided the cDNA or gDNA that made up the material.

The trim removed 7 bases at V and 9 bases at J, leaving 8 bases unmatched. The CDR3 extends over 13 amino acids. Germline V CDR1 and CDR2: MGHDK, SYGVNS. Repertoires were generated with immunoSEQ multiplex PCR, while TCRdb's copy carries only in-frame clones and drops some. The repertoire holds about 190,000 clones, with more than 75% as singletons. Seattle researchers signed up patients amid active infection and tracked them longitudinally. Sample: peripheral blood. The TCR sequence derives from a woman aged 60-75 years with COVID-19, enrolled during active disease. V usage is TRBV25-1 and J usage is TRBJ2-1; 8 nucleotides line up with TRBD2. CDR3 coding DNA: TGTGCCAGCACTCCAGGGGCGGGAGGTGAGCAGTTCTTC. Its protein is CASTPGAGGEQFF.